These 5 T cell receptor beta chains came from one sample sequenced in a study of beta chain features in type 1 diabetes. The entirety of the isolated RNA underwent reverse transcription, so expressed TCRB transcripts were sequenced. Some clones are missing from TCRdb's copy, which holds only in-frame ones; the method was immunoSEQ multiplex PCR. The sample records over 100,000 clones, around 40% being singletons. The sequencing input was stem cell memory CD4+ T cells from blood. These receptors all come from a woman in her late teens or twenties in good health.

The chain employs TRBV2 and TRBJ2-3; 7 positions match TRBD1. Trimming took 7 bases from V and 3 from J; bases not matched to a gene: 4. The CDR3 sequence is 13 residues long. The germline CDR1 and CDR2 sequences are SNHLY and FYNNEI. This chain's CDR3 is CASNRGGTDTQYF. Written as DNA, the CDR3 is TGTGCCAGCAACAGGGGTGGAACAGATACGCAGTATTTT.

This chain links TRBV2 with TRBJ2-1, with 7 bases fitting TRBD2. CDR3 length: 15 residues. The V gene's germline CDR1 is SNHLY and CDR2 FYNNEI. The junction had 8 bases not matched to a gene; V was cut back by 3 bases and J by 6 bases. CDR3 sequence (DNA): TGTGCCAGCAGTGATAGTCGCGGGAGTCGCAATGAGCAGTTCTTC. Its protein is CASSDSRGSRNEQFF.

This clone was picked up a small number of times. The CDR3 sequence: CASTTTDWGDEAFF. For the CDR3, the DNA is TGCGCCAGCACCACCACGGACTGGGGTGATGAAGCTTTCTTT. The chain joins TRBV5-1 to TRBJ1-1; D is uncertain. Germline loops: CDR1 SGHRS, CDR2 YFSETQ. Trimming left V 6 bases short and J 7 bases short, with 19 bases between. The CDR3 runs to 14 residues.

The chain has TRBV10-3 and TRBJ2-3, with D possibly TRBD2 on 5 matching bases. The CDR3 length is 16 residues. CDR1 is ENHRY, CDR2 SYGVKD, per germline. Trimming left V 7 bases short and J 6 bases short, with 23 bases between. CDR3 DNA: TGTGCCATCAAACGAGACCGGGATATAGCTGGCGATACGCAGTATTTT. Translating it yields CAIKRDRDIAGDTQYF.

The chain employs TRBV25-1 and TRBJ1-3; D is ambiguous. CDR1 and CDR2 from the germline V gene are MGHDK and SYGVNS. The CDR3 is 13 residues long. Trimming stripped 5 bases from V and 0 bases from J, with 5 bases between. Here the CDR3 DNA reads TGTGCCAGCAGTCAGGCCTCTGGAAACACCATATATTTT. It translates to CASSQASGNTIYF.